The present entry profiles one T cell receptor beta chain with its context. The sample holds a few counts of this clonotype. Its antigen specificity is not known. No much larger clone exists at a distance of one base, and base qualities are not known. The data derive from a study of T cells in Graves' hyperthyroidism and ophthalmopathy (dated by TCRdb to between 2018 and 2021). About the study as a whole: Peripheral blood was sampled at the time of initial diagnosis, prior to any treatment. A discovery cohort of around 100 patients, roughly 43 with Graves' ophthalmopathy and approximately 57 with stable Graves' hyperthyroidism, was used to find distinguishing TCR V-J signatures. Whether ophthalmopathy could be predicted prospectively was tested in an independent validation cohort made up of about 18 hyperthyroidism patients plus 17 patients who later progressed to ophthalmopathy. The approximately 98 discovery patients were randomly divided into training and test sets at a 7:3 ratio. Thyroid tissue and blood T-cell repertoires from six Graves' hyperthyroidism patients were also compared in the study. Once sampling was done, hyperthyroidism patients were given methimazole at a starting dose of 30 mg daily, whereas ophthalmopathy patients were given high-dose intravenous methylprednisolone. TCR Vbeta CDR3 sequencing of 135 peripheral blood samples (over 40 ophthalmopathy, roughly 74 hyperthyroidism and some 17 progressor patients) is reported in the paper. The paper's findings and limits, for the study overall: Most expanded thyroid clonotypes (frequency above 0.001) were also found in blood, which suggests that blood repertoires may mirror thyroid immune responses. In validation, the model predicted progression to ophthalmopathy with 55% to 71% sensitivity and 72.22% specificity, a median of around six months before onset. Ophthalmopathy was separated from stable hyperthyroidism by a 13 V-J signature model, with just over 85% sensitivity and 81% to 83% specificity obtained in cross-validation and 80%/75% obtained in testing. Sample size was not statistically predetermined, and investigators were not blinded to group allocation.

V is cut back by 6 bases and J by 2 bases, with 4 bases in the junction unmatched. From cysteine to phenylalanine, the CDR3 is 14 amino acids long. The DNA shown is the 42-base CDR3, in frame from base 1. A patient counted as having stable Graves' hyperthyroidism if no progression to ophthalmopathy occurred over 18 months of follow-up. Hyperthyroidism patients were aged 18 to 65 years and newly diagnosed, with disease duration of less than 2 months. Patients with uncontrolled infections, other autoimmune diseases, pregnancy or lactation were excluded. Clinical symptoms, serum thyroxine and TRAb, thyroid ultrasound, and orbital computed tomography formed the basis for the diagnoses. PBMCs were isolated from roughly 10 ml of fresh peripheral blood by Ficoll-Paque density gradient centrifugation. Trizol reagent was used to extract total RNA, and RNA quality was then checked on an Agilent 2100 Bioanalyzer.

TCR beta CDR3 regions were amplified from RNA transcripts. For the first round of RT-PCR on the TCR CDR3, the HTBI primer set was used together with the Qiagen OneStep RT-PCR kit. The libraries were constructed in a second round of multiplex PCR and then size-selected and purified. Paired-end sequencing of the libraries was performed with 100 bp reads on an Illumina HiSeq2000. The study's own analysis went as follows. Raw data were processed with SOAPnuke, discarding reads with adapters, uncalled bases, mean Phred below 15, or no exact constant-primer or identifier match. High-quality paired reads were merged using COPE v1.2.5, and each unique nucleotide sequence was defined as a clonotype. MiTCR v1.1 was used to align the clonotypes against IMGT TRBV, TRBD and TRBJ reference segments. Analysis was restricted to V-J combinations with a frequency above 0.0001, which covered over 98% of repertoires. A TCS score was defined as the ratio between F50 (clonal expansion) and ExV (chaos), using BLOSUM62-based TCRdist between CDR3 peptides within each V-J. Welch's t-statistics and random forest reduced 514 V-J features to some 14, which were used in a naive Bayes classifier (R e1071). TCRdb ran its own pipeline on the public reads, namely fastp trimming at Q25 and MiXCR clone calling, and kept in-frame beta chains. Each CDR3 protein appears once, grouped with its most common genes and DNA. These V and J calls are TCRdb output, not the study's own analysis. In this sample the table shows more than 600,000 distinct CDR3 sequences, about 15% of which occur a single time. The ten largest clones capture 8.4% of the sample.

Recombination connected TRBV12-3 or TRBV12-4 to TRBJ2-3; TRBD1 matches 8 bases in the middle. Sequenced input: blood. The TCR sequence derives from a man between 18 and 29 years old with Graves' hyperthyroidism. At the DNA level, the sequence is TGTGCCAGCAGCCGACAGGGGCCCACAGATACGCAGTATTTT. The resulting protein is CASSRQGPTDTQYF.